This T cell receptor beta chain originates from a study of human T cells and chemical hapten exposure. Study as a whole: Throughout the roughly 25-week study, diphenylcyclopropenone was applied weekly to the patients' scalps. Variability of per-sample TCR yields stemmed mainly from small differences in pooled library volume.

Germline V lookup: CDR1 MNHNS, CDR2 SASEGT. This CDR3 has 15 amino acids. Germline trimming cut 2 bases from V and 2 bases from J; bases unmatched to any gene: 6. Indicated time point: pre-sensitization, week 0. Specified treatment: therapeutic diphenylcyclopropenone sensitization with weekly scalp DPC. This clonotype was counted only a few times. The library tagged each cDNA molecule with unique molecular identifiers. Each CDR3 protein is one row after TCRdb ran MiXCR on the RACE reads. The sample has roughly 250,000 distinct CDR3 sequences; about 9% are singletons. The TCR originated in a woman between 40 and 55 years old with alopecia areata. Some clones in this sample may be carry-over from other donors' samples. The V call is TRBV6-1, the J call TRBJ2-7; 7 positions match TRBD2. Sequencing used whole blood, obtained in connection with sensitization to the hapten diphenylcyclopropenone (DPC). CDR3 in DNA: TGTGCCAGCAGTGAAATCTGGACTAGTACCTACGAGCAGTACTTC. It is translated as CASSEIWTSTYEQYF.